This T cell receptor (beta chain) was sequenced during a study of post-analysis software for immune sequencing data. TCR beta cDNA libraries included unique molecular identifiers. Out of about 0.95 to 10 million T cells, a few hundred thousand cDNA molecules were generated. TCRdb redid the calling of the PCR reads with MiXCR, one entry per CDR3 protein. The data hold over 700,000 distinct CDR3 sequences, with roughly 30% observed a single time. Overall study findings and caveats: TRBV segments more frequent in patients than in controls numbered about 5 and included TRBV5-6, TRBV5-1 and TRBV20-1.

This CDR3 is 13 amino acids long. Germline V gene data show CDR1 as MNHEY and CDR2 as SMNVEV (reference sequence). The V gene end was trimmed by 6 bases and the J gene end by 3 bases; junction bases not matched to a gene: 5. This clonotype came up many times. Its antigen is undetermined. The clonotype originates from a girl aged 5-17 years with multiple sclerosis. Sequenced material: blood. The J gene is TRBJ2-7, the V gene TRBV27, with 7 nucleotides matching TRBD1. The CDR3 sequence is CASRRGQDYEQYF. CDR3 bases: TGTGCCAGCAGACGCGGACAGGACTACGAGCAGTACTTC.